This T cell receptor beta chain originates from a study of CD8 T cells in ankylosing spondylitis. This clonotype has ten or more counts. Its specificity is unknown. Quantitative 5'-RACE was performed with molecular barcodes, and it yielded the TCR beta libraries. TCRdb passed the 5' RACE reads through MiXCR, listing each CDR3 protein once. The sample consists of 120,000 or so distinct CDR3 sequences, about an eighth of them appearing once. Germline CDR1 SGHRS, CDR2 YFSETQ. This CDR3 spans 15 amino acids. Between the trimmed V and J ends, which lost 1 base and 0 bases, there was a span of 8 bases. Whole-study results and caveats: One TCR beta motif, made up of roughly 8 highly homologous variants, appeared characteristic of ankylosing spondylitis blood. Reportedly, disease-linked clones are significantly enriched in ankylosing spondylitis patients' matched synovial fluid. A number of the motif variants had already been described in reactive arthritis synovial fluid and blood.

The specimen was blood, either unsorted or a sorted T cell fraction (not recorded which). This sequence was found in a female donor with ankylosing spondylitis or in good health (not recorded which). J is TRBJ2-1 and V is TRBV5-1; D uncertain. The CDR3 DNA is TGCGCCAGCAGCTTGTTGGCTAGCTCCTACAATGAGCAGTTCTTC. Its protein product is CASSLLASSYNEQFF.